This T cell receptor beta chain came from a study of OX40 agonist ivuxolimab in advanced cancers. Background on the study: Intravenous ivuxolimab at 0.01 to 10 mg/kg was given to patients every 2 weeks.

The V end was cut by 5 bases, the J end by 4 bases, with 15 bases between. The CDR3 has 14 residues. The germline V gene encodes CDR1 SGHTA and CDR2 FQGNSA. Blood samples were obtained at baseline, cycle 4 day 1, and cycle 7 day 1. The method was immunoSEQ multiplex PCR; TCRdb's version includes in-frame clones alone and lacks a portion of them. The sample gives over 85,000 clones, about 86% of which show up once; 5.5% is in the top ten. General study results and limits: Antigens targeted by the expanded peripheral T cells were not determined. Both CD4+ and CD8+ T cell populations in blood had undergone clonal expansion by week 6 at 0.1 to 3.0 mg/kg.

This clone was found once. What it recognizes is unknown. Source: CD4+ or CD8+ T cells sorted from blood, taken in a trial of the OX40 agonist ivuxolimab. This chain uses TRBV7-2 with TRBJ2-7; tentatively, D is TRBD1 (6 bases). This clonotype was obtained from an adult with an advanced solid tumor such as melanoma, head and neck, liver or kidney cancer. CDR3 sequence reads: CASSRTVESYEQYF. For the CDR3, the DNA is TGTGCCAGCAGCCGGACAGTTGAGTCATACGAGCAGTACTTC.